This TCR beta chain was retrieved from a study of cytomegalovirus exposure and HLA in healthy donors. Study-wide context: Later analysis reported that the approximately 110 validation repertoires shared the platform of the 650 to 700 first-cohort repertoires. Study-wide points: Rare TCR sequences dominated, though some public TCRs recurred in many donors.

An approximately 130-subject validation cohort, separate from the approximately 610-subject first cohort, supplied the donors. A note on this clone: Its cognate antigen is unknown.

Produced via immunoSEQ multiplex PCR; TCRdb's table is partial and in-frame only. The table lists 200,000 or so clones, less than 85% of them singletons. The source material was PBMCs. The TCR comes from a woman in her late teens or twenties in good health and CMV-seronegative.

CDR3 loop: CASSTRTGGNYEQYF. CDR3 in DNA: TGCGCCAGCAGCACTCGGACAGGGGGCAACTACGAGCAGTACTTC. This chain uses TRBV4-1 with TRBJ2-7, with 11 bases fitting TRBD1. Germline V gene lookup returns CDR1 MGHRA and CDR2 YSYEKL. This CDR3 comprises 15 residues. The V segment lost 5 bases and the J segment 3 bases; nucleotides outside the gene matches: 6.